This T cell receptor (beta chain) was sequenced in a study of beta chain features in type 1 diabetes. Study information: Approximately 100 million sorted cells were examined across all samples. Study conclusions and caveats: The study found that naive, central memory and Treg TCRB repertoires appeared more similar in patients than in healthy donors. The cDNA sequencing approach could over-represent high-TCR-expressing cells.

This CDR3 has 17 residues. Trimming cost V 4 bases and J 7 bases, with 23 bases left between them. Germline assignment: CDR1 SGHTA and CDR2 FQGNSA. Worth noting for this clone: The antigen remains undetermined.

Expressed TCRB transcripts were sequenced after all isolated RNA was converted to cDNA. Repertoires were generated with immunoSEQ multiplex PCR, while TCRdb's copy carries only in-frame clones and drops some. The table includes fewer than 550,000 clones, about an eighth detected once. The specimen sequenced was naive CD4+ T cells from blood. The V and J genes are TRBV7-2 and TRBJ2-1; tentatively, D is TRBD1 (6 bases). The receptor was isolated from a young woman in good health. This CDR3 is CASSYQSGTTRRNEQFF. The DNA for the CDR3 is TGTGCCAGCAGCTACCAATCTGGGACAACTCGGCGGAATGAGCAGTTCTTC.